This TCR beta chain was obtained from a study of T cells after posttransplantation cyclophosphamide. General study findings and limits: Skin or GI-infiltrating T cells shared few TRB sequences with blood. Recipient CMV seropositivity and CMV reactivation strongly tracked TRB clonality. Donor CD8+ memory clones often dominated recipient blood repertoires at later times.

The CDR3 extends over 16 amino acids. Trimming at V came to 1 base and at J to 3 bases, leaving 6 bases not matched to a gene. CDR1 is SGHAT and CDR2 is FQNNGV in the germline V gene. Cyclophosphamide on days +3 and +4 followed busulfan-fludarabine conditioning and a marrow graft. Using immunoSEQ multiplex PCR, the repertoire was profiled, and TCRdb retains in-frame clones only, with some absent. The sample shows more than 9,000 clones, none of them appearing just once. The table lists this clone with many counts. Its specificity is unknown. The chain uses TRBV11-2 and TRBJ2-7; TRBD1 aligns across 10 bases. The sequenced sample was PBMCs, obtained after allogeneic stem cell transplant with posttransplant cyclophosphamide. This TCR came from a female patient in her 40s who received an allogeneic stem cell transplant from a related donor, was CMV-positive, and had no GVHD. Some T cells may be provided by the graft donor. The CDR3 DNA follows: TGTGCCAGCAGCTTAGGAATCGGGGACAGGGGCTACGAGCAGTACTTC. Protein: CASSLGIGDRGYEQYF.